This T cell receptor (beta chain) was recovered during a study of blood T cell repertoires in COVID-19 (dated by TCRdb to about 2020). For context, the study as a whole: The collaborator samples originated in the United States, Italy and Spain and spanned the acute and convalescent phases of COVID-19. The material from the prospective study consisted of cDNA or gDNA derived from T cells, B-cell-depleted T cells, or PBMCs. Subjects who had been exposed to COVID-19, were actively infected with it, or had recovered from it provided the deeply sampled blood TCRbeta repertoires that made up the dataset. A freely available public database, intended as a resource for researchers studying the immune response to SARS-CoV-2, is where the repertoires were released. The samples were drawn from two sources: the first 160 participants of the ongoing ImmuneRACE study, and 1,000 to 1,500 subjects contributed by 6 global collaborators. The sample metadata nearly always contained a de-identified subject ID, COVID-19 status, age in years and sex. Where available, HLA class I and class II types were taken from metadata supplied by the sample provider and were not determined by assay-based typing. Here is what the overall study found, with its caveats: How much clinical and demographic metadata was included differed by source and by participant, and the metadata was provided uncurated.

Participants in the prospective study were enrolled through a virtual design, were aged 18 to 89 years, and lived in approximately 25 United States geographic areas. Cohort assignment in the prospective study relied on participant-reported clinical history from a screening survey and a study questionnaire. Each participant in the prospective study had whole blood, serum and a nasopharyngeal or oropharyngeal swab collected by mobile phlebotomists. Prospective study participants could optionally give additional blood draws and questionnaires over an approximately two-month period. Before DNA extraction, blood samples from the prospective study were shipped at room temperature or frozen. Sequences GTSNPN (CDR1) and SVGIG (CDR2) are obtained from the germline V gene (reference sequence). V lost 2 bases and J lost 4 bases; the stretch between them is 12 bases long. From its cysteine to its phenylalanine, the CDR3 spans 14 amino acids. Just the 42-base CDR3 DNA is kept, in frame starting at base 1.

A note on this clone: The target of this receptor is not known. There are no base qualities to consult, and no much larger clone falls within one base.

The immunoSEQ Assay, a bias-controlled multiplex PCR, was used to amplify TCRbeta CDR3 regions from genomic DNA. Concerning the study's data processing: Nucleated cell counts per sample were estimated from amplification of reference gene primers within the assay. Sequence reads were collapsed and filtered to measure the absolute abundance of every unique TCRbeta CDR3 rearrangement. Productive Simpson clonality was computed per sample as the square root of Simpson's diversity index over productive rearrangements. Not all clones reach the TCRdb copy of this immuneACCESS table, which keeps in-frame sequences only. Checked studies attribute under half of the gap to unresolved V genes and leave the rest unexplained. That table gives V, J and clone size, and the DNA gave D and trimming. The sample records approximately 390,000 clones, nearly 90% of which are singletons. The ten largest clonotypes hold approximately 2.1% of the sample.

The sequence was collected from a woman aged 40 to 50 with acute COVID-19. Recombination joined TRBV30 with TRBJ1-5; the D gene lacks a confident call. The sample comprised PBMCs or T cells enriched from blood (not recorded which). The CDR3 sequence is CAWSRGALNQPQHF. Here is the DNA: TGTGCCTGGAGTCGTGGAGCATTAAATCAGCCCCAGCATTTT.